The clone carrying this T cell receptor (beta chain) was observed at least ten times. Its antigen remains unknown. Previously described methods with listed TCR primers produced the bulk TCR libraries. TCRdb passed the PCR reads through MiXCR, listing each CDR3 protein once. The table records 300,000 to 400,000 distinct CDR3 sequences, about a fifth of them present only once. These data originate in a study of molecular identifiers for immune sequencing clone quantification. Whole-study findings and limits: For effector cells, clones above 20 RNA copies held over 98% of molecules; for naive cells, under 1%. Jurkat TCR RNA spiked in from one cell could reportedly be detected among about a million naive cells.

V dropped 4 bases and J dropped 7 bases, with 9 bases sitting between them. From germline, CDR1 is SGHTS and CDR2 YDEGEE. The CDR3 loop spans 11 amino acids. Sequencing used naive CD8+ T cells from blood, with Jurkat cell RNA spiked in. Indicated subset: FACS-sorted CD8+CD4-CCR7+CD45RA+ naive T cells. This receptor was taken from a human donor in good health. Some libraries in this study had Jurkat cell RNA spiked in. The chain employs TRBV5-8 and TRBJ2-7; D unclear. CDR3 loop: CASSNLGEQYF. The CDR3 nucleotides read TGTGCCAGCAGCAATCTGGGGGAGCAGTACTTC.